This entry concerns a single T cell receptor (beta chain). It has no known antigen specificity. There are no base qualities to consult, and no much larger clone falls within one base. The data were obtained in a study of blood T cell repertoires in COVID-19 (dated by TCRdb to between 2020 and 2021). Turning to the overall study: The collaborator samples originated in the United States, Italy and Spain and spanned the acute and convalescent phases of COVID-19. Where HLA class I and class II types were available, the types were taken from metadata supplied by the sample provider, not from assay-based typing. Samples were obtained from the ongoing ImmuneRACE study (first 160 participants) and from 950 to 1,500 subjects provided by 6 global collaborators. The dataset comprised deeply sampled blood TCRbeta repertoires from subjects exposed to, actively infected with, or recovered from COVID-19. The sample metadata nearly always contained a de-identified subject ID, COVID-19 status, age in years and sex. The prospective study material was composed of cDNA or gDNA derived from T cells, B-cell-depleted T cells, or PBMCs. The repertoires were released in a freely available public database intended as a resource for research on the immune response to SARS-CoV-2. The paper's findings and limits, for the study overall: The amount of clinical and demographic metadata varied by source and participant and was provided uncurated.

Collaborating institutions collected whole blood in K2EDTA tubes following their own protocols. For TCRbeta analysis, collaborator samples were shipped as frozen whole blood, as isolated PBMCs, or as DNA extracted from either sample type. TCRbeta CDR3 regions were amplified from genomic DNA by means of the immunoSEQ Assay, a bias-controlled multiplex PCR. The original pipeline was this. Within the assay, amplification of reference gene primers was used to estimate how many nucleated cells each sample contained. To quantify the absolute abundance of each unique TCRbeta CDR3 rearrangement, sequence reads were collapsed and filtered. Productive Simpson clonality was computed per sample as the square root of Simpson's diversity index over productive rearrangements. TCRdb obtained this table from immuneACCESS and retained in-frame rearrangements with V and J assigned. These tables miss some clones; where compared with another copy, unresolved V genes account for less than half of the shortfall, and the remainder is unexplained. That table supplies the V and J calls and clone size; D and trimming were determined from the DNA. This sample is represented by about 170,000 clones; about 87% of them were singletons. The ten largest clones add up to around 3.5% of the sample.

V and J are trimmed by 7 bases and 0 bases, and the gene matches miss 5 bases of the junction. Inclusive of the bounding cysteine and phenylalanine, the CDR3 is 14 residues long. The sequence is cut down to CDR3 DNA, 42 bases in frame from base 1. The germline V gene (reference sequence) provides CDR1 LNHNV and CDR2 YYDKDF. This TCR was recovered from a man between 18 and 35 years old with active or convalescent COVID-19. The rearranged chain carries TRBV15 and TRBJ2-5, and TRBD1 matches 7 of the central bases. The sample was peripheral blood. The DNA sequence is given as TGTGCCACCACGGGACAGCCATACCAAGAGACCCAGTACTTC. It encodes CATTGQPYQETQYF.